The T cell receptor (beta chain) described here comes from a study of post-analysis software for immune sequencing data. Study overall: Disease courses included relapsing-remitting, secondary progressive and progressive-relapsing multiple sclerosis.

Remarks on this clonotype: Its antigen remains unidentified. One end of the junction varies from germline; a read error may be responsible.

This CDR3 has 14 residues. The TCR beta cDNA libraries contained unique molecular identifiers. Researchers reported roughly 510,000 cDNA molecules coming from approximately 1 to 10 million T cells. TCRdb recomputed calls from the PCR reads with MiXCR, one row per CDR3 protein. The table has some 800,000 distinct CDR3 sequences, under 60% seen once. Study findings and constraints: Elevated frequency relative to controls characterized roughly five TRBV segments in patients, TRBV5-6, TRBV5-1 and TRBV20-1 among them. Significantly lower normalized Chao1 diversity was found in patients with multiple sclerosis relative to controls.

The V call is TRBV12-3 or TRBV12-4, the J call TRBJ2-5, with 10 nucleotides matching TRBD2. The sequenced material came from blood. This receptor was obtained from a girl under 18 with multiple sclerosis. In DNA, the CDR3 is TGTGCCAGCAGTCTAGCGGGAGTGGAAGAGACCCAGTACTTC. Its protein is CASSLAGVEETQYF.